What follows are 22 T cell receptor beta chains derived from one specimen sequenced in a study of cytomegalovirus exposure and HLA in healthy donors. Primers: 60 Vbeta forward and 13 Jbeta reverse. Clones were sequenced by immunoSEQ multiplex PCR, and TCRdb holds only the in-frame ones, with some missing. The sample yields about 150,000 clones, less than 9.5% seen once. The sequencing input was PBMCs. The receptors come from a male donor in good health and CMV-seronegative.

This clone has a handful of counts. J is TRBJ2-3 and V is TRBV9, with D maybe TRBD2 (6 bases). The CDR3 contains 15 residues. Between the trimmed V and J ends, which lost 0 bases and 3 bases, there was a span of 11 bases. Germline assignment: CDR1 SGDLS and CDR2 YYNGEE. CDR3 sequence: CASSVGNGRTDTQYF. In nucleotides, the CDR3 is TGTGCCAGCAGCGTAGGGAACGGGAGAACAGATACGCAGTATTTT.

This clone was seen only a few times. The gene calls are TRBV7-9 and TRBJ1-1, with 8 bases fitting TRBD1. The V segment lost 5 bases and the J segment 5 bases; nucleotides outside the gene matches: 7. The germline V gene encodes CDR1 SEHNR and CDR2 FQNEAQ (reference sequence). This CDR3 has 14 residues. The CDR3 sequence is CASSPGQGPTEAFF. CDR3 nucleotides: TGTGCCAGCAGCCCAGGACAGGGACCGACTGAAGCTTTCTTT.

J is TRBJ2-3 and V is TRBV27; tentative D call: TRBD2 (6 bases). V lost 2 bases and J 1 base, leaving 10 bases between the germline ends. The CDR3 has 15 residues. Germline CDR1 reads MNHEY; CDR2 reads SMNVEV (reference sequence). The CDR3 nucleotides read TGTGCCAGCAGTTTAACGGGGGTGGGCACAGATACGCAGTATTTT. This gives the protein CASSLTGVGTDTQYF.

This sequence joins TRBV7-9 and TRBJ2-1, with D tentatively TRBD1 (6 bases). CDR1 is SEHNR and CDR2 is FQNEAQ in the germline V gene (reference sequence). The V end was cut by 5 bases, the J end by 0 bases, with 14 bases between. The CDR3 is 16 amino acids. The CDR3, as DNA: TGTGCCAGCAGCCCCAGGGGTAGTGGCTCCTACAATGAGCAGTTCTTC. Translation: CASSPRGSGSYNEQFF.

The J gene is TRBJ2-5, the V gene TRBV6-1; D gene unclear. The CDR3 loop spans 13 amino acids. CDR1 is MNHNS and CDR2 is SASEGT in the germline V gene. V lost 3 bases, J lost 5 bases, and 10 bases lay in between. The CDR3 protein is CASSDKRKETQYF. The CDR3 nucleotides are TGTGCCAGCAGTGATAAGAGAAAGGAGACCCAGTACTTC.

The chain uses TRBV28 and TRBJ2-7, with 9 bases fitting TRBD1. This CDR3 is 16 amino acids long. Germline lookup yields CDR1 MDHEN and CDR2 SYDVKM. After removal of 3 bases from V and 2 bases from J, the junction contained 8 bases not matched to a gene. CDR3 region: CASSFPGQGSTYEQYF. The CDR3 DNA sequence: TGTGCCAGCAGTTTCCCCGGACAGGGGTCTACCTACGAGCAGTACTTC. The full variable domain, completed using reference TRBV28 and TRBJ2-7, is DVKVTQSSRYLVKRTGEKVFLECVQDMDHENMFWYRQDPGLGLRLIYFSYDVKMKEKGDIPEGYSVSREKKERFSLILESASTNQTSMYLCASSFPGQGSTYEQYFGPGTRLTVT.

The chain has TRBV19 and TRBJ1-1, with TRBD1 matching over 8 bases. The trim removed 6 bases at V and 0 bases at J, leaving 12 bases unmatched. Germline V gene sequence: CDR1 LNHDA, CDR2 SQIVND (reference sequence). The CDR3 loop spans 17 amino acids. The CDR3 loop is CASSTSVRQGMNTEAFF. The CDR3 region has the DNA TGTGCCAGTAGCACCTCAGTCCGACAGGGGATGAACACTGAAGCTTTCTTT.

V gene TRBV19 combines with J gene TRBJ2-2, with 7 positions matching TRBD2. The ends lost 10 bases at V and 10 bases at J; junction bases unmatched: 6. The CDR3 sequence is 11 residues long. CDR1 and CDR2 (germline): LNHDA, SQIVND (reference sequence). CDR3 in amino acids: CATSGRVELFF. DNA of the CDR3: TGTGCCACCTCGGGGAGGGTGGAGCTGTTTTTT.

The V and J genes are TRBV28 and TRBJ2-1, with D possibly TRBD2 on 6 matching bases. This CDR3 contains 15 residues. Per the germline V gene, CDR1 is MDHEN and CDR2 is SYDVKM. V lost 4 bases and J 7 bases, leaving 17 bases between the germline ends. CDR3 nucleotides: TGTGCCAGCAGTTCCCCACTAGGACTAACAAATGAGCAGTTCTTC. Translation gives CASSSPLGLTNEQFF. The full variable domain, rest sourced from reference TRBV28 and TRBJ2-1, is DVKVTQSSRYLVKRTGEKVFLECVQDMDHENMFWYRQDPGLGLRLIYFSYDVKMKEKGDIPEGYSVSREKKERFSLILESASTNQTSMYLCASSSPLGLTNEQFFGPGTRLTVL.

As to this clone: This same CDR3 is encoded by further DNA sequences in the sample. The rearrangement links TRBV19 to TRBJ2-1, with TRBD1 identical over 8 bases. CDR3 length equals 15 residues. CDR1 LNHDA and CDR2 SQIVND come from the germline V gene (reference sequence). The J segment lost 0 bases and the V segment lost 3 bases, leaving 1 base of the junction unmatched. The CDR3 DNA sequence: TGTGCCAGTAGTATCGGACAGGGCTCCTACAATGAGCAGTTCTTC. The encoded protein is CASSIGQGSYNEQFF.

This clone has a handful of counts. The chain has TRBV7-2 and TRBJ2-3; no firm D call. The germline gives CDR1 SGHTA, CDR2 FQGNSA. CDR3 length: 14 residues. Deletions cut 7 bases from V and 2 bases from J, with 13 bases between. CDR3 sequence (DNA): TGTGCCAGCATCCCTTTGGCTTTCACAGATACGCAGTATTTT. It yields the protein CASIPLAFTDTQYF.

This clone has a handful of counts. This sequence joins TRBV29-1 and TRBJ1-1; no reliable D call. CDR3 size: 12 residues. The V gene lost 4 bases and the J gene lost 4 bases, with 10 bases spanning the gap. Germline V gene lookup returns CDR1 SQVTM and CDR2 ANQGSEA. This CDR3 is CSVGKEGTEAFF. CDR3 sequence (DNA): TGCAGCGTTGGAAAAGAGGGCACTGAAGCTTTCTTT.

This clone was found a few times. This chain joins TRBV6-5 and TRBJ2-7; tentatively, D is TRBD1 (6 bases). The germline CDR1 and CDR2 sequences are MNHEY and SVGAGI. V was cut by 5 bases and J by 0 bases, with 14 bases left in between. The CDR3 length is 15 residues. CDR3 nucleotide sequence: TGTGCCAGCAGTCCGGACAGCTTGTACTCCTACGAGCAGTACTTC. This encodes CASSPDSLYSYEQYF.

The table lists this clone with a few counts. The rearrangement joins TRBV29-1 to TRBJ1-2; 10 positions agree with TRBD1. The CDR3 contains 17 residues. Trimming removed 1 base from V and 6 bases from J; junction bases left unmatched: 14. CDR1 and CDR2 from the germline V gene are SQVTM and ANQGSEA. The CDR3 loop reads CSVEVGGTGVLINGYTF. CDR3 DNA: TGCAGCGTTGAAGTTGGTGGGACAGGGGTGCTAATCAATGGCTACACCTTC.

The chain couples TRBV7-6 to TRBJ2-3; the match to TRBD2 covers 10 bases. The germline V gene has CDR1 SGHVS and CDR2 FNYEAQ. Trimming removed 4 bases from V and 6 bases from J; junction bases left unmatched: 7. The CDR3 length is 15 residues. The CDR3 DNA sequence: TGTGCCAGCAGCTCGTTAGCGGGAGGCCCCGATACGCAGTATTTT. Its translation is CASSSLAGGPDTQYF.

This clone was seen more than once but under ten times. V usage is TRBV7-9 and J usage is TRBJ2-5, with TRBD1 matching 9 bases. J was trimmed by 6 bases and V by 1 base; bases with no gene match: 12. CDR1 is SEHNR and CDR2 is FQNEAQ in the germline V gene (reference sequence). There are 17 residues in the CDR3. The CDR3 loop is CASSLGGPGQGVKTQYF. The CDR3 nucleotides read TGTGCCAGCAGCTTAGGAGGTCCGGGACAGGGTGTAAAGACCCAGTACTTC.

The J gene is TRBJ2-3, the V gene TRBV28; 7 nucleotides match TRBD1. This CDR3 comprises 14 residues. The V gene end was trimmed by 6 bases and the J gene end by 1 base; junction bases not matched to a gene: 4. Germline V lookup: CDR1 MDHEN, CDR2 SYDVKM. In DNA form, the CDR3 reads TGTGCCAGCAGCTGGGACAGCGGCACAGATACGCAGTATTTT. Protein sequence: CASSWDSGTDTQYF.

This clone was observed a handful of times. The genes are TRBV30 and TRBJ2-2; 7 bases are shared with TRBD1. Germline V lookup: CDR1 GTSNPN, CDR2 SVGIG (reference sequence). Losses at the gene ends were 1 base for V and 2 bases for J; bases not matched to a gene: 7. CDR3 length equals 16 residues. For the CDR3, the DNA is TGTGCCTGGAGTGGTCTAAGGGGGCAAAACACCGGGGAGCTGTTTTTT. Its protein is CAWSGLRGQNTGELFF.

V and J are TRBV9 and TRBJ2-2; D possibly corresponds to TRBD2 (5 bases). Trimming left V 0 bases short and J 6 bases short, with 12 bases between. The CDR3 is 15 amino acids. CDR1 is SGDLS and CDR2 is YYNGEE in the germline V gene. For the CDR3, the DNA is TGTGCCAGCAGCGTAGATCCCCTAGCACCCGGGGAGCTGTTTTTT. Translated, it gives CASSVDPLAPGELFF. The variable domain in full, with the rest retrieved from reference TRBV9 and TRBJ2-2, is DSGVTQTPKHLITATGQRVTLRCSPRSGDLSVYWYQQSLDQGLQFLIQYYNGEERAKGNILERFSAQQFPDLHSELNLSSLELGDSALYFCASSVDPLAPGELFFGEGSRLTVL.

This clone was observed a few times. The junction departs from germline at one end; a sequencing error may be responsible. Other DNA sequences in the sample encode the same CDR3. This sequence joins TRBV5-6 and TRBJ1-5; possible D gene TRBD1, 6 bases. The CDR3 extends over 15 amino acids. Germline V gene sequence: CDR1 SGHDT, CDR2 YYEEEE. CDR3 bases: TGTGCTAGCACCCTTGGGGGCCGATCAAATCAGCCCCAGCATTTT. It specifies CASTLGGRSNQPQHF.

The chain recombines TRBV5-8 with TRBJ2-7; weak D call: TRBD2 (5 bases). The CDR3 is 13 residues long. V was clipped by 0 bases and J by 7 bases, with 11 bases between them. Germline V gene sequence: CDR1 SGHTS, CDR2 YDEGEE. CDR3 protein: CASSLARRGEQYF. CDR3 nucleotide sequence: TGTGCCAGCAGCTTGGCCCGGAGAGGGGAGCAGTACTTC.

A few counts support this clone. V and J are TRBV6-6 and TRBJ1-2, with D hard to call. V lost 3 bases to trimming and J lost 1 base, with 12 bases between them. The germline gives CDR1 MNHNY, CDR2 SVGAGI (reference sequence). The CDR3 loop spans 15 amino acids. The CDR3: CASSYNALLNYGYTF. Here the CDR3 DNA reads TGTGCCAGCAGTTATAACGCCCTACTTAACTATGGCTACACCTTC.